This TCR beta chain was captured in a study of T cells in Graves' hyperthyroidism and ophthalmopathy. Amplification yielded TCR beta CDR3 regions, with RNA transcripts as the source. The HTBI set primed first-round TCR CDR3 RT-PCR. TCRdb passed the multiplex PCR reads through MiXCR, listing each CDR3 protein once. This repertoire shows about 400,000 distinct CDR3 sequences, roughly 25% found once; its top ten account for about 73%. CDR1 and CDR2 (germline): SGDLS, YYNGEE. The CDR3 extends over 15 amino acids. Germline trimming cut 4 bases from V and 9 bases from J; bases unmatched to any gene: 10. The TCR was taken from a man aged 50 or older with Graves' hyperthyroidism. The J gene is TRBJ1-5, the V gene TRBV9, with TRBD1 matching 10 bases. Sequencing was carried out using blood. The CDR3 here is CASSLADRGLGPQHF. The CDR3 nucleotides read TGTGCCAGCAGCCTCGCTGACAGGGGGCTGGGGCCCCAGCATTTT.